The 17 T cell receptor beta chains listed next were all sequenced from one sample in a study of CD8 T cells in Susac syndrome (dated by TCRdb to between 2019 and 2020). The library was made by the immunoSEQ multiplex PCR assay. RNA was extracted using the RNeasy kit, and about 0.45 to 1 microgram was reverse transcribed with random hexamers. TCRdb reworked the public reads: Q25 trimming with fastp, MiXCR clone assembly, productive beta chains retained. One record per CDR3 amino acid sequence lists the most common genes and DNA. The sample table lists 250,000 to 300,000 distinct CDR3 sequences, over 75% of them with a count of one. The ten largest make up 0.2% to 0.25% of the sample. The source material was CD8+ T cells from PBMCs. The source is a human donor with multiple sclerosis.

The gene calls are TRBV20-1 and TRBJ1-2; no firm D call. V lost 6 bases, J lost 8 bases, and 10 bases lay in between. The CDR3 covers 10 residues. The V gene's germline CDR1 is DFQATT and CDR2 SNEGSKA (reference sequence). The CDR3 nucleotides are TGCAGTGCGGACTATGAGGGCTACACCTTC. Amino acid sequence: CSADYEGYTF.

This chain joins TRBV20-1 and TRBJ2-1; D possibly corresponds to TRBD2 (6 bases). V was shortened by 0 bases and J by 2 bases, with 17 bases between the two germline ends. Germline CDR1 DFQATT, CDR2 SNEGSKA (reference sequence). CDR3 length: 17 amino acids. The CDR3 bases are TGCAGTGCTAGAGATGGAAGGGTTAGCGGCCCCTACAATGAGCAGTTCTTC. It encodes CSARDGRVSGPYNEQFF.

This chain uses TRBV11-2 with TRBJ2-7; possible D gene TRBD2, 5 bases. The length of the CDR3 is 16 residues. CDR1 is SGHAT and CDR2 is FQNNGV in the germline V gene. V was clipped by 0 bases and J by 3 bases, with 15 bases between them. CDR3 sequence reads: CASSLDPAQEGYEQYF. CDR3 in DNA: TGTGCCAGCAGCTTAGATCCGGCCCAAGAGGGCTACGAGCAGTACTTC.

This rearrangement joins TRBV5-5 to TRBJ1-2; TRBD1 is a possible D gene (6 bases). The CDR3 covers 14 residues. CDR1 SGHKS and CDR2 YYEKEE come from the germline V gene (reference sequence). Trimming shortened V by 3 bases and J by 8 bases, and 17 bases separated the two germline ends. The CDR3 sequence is CASSSGTGKLGYTF. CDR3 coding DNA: TGTGCCAGCAGCTCTGGAACAGGGAAATTAGGCTACACCTTC. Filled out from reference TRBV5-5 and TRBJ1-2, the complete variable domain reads DAGVTQSPTHLIKTRGQQVTLRCSPISGHKSVSWYQQVLGQGPQFIFQYYEKEERGRGNFPDRFSARQFPNYSSELNVNALLLGDSALYLCASSSGTGKLGYTFGSGTRLTVV.

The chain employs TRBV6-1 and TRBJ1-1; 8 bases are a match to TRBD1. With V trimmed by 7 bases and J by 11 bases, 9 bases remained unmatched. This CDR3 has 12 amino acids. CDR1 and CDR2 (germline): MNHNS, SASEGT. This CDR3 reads CASNRQGRNAFF. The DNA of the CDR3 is TGTGCCAGCAACCGACAGGGGAGGAACGCTTTCTTT.

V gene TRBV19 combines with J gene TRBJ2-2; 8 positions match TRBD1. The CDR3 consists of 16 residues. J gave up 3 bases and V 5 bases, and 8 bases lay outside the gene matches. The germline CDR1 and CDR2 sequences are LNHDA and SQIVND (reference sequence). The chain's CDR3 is CASSFLDRVDTGELFF. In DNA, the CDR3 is TGTGCCAGTAGTTTTTTGGACAGGGTGGACACCGGGGAGCTGTTTTTT. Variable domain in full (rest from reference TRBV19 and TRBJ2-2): DGGITQSPKYLFRKEGQNVTLSCEQNLNHDAMYWYRQDPGQGLRLIYYSQIVNDFQKGDIAEGYSVSREKKESFPLTVTSAQKNPTAFYLCASSFLDRVDTGELFFGEGSRLTVL.

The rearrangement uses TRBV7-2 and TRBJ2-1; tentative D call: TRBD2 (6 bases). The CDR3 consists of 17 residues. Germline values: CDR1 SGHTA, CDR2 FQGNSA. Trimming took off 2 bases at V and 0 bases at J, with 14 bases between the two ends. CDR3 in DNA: TGTGCCAGCAGCTTAACCGGAGGGACTCACTCCTACAATGAGCAGTTCTTC. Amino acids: CASSLTGGTHSYNEQFF.

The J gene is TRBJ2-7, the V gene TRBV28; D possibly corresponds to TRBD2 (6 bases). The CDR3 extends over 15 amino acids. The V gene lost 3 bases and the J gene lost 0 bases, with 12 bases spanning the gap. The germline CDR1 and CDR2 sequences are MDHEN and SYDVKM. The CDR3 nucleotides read TGTGCCAGCAGTTTTTACGGCGGGAACTCCTACGAGCAGTACTTC. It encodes CASSFYGGNSYEQYF.

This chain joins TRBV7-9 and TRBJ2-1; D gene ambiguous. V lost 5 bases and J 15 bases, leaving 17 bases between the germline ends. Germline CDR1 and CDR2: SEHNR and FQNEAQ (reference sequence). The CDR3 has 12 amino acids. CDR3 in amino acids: CASSPVDLFRFF. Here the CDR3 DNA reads TGTGCCAGCAGCCCGGTGGACCTGTTCCGGTTCTTC.

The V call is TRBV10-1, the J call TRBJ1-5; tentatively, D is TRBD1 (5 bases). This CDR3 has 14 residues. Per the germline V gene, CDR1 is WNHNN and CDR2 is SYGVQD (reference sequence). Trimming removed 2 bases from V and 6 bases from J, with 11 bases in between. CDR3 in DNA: TGCGCCAGCAGTGAGCGGGGCGTTGGTCAGCCCCAGCATTTT. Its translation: CASSERGVGQPQHF.

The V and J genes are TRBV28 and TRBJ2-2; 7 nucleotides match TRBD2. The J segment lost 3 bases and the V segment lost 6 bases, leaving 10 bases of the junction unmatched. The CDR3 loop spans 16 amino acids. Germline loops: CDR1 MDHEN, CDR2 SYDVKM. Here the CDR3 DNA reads TGTGCCAGCAGCCCTAAACTAGCGTACTACACCGGGGAGCTGTTTTTT. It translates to CASSPKLAYYTGELFF. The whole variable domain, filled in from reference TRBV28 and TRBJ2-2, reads DVKVTQSSRYLVKRTGEKVFLECVQDMDHENMFWYRQDPGLGLRLIYFSYDVKMKEKGDIPEGYSVSREKKERFSLILESASTNQTSMYLCASSPKLAYYTGELFFGEGSRLTVL.

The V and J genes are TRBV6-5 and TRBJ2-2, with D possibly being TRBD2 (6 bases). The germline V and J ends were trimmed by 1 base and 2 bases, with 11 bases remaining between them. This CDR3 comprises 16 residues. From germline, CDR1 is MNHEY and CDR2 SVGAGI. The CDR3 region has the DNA TGTGCCAGCAGTTACTGGAGGGAACTAAACACCGGGGAGCTGTTTTTT. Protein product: CASSYWRELNTGELFF.

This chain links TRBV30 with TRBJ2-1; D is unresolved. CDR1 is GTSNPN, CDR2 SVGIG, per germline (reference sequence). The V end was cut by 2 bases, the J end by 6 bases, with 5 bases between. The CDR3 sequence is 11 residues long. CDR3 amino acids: CAWSRSNEQFF. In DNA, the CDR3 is TGTGCCTGGAGTCGTAGCAATGAGCAGTTCTTC. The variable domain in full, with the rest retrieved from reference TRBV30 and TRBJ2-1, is SQTIHQWPATLVQPVGSPLSLECTVEGTSNPNLYWYRQAAGRGLQLLFYSVGIGQISSEVPQNLSASRPQDRQFILSSKKLLLSDSGFYLCAWSRSNEQFFGPGTRLTVL.

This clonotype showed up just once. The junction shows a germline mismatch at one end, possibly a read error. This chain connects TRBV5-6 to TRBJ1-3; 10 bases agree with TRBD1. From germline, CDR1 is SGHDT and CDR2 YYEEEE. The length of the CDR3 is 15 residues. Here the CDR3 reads CANSFDRGPGNTIYF. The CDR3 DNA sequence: TGTGCCAACAGCTTCGACAGGGGGCCAGGAAACACCATATATTTT.

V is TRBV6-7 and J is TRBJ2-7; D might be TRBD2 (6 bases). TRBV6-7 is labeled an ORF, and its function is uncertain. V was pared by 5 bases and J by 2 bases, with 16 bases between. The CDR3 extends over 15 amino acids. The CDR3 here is CASSRPGEVAYEQYF. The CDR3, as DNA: TGTGCCAGCAGTCGCCCGGGGGAAGTGGCCTACGAGCAGTACTTC.

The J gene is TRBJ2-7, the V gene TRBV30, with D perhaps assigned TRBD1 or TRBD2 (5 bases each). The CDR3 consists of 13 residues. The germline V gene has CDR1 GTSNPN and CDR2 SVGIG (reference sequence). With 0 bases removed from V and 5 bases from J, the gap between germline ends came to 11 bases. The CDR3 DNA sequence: TGTGCCTGGAGTGTAAGGGGACGCAACGAGCAGTACTTC. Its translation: CAWSVRGRNEQYF.

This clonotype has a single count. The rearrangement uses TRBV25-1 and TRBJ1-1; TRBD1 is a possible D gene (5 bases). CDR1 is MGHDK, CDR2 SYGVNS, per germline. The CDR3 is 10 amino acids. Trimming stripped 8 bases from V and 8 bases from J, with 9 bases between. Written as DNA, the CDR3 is TGTGCCAGCCATGGACAAGAAGCTTTCTTT. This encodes CASHGQEAFF.